Listed below are T cell receptor beta chains from one sample, sequenced in a study of regulatory T cells in long-lasting Graves disease. TCRdb called the multiplex PCR reads again in MiXCR, with one record for every CDR3 protein. The sample holds around 400,000 distinct CDR3 sequences, around 23% seen once. Sequenced here: peripheral blood mononuclear cells (PBMCs), sampled when the disease was refractory, from a patient treated with antithyroid drugs. The receptors were gathered from a woman between 40 and 55 years old with Graves disease. Each CDR3 is given with its conserved first and last residue. A D gene is named only where the DNA matches it firmly. Part of the rows lack a size; the others show once, few, many or a class for expanded clones.

v_call	d_call	clone_size	j_call	cdr3_aa	cdr3_nt
TRBV27	-	few	TRBJ2-7	CASSSRRDSYEQYF	TGTGCCAGCAGTTCGCGACGGGACTCCTACGAGCAGTACTTC
TRBV2	-	-	TRBJ2-1	CASSEGIGVGEQFF	TGTGCCAGCAGTGAAGGGATAGGCGTCGGTGAGCAGTTCTTC
TRBV14	-	few	TRBJ1-1	CASRPAGDRYTEAFF	TGTGCCAGCAGACCCGCGGGGGATCGGTACACTGAAGCTTTCTTT
TRBV19	TRBD1	many	TRBJ2-7	CASIPSGQGYEQYF	TGTGCCAGTATCCCCTCGGGACAGGGGTACGAGCAGTACTTC
TRBV5-6	TRBD2	few	TRBJ2-5	CASSLGLATGLETQYF	TGTGCCAGCAGCCTGGGACTAGCGACGGGTCTAGAGACCCAGTACTTC
TRBV6-2/TRBV6-3	TRBD2	few	TRBJ2-7	CASSYGLGTSYEQYF	TGTGCCAGCAGTTACGGACTCGGGACTAGCTACGAGCAGTACTTC
TRBV12-3/TRBV12-4	-	-	TRBJ1-3	CASTRDLYPGNTIYF	TGTGCCAGCACCCGTGATCTCTACCCTGGAAACACCATATATTTT
TRBV5-5	-	-	TRBJ2-2	CASSLGDTAGELFF	TGTGCCAGCAGCTTGGGGGATACGGCCGGGGAGCTGTTTTTT
TRBV28	-	many	TRBJ2-2	CASSPWGQANTGELFF	TGTGCCAGCAGTCCCTGGGGGCAGGCGAACACCGGGGAGCTGTTTTTT
TRBV6-9	-	-	TRBJ2-2	CASSYLPGTGELFF	TGTGCCAGCAGTTACCTCCCGGGGACCGGGGAGCTGTTTTTT
TRBV20-1	-	few	TRBJ1-2	CSATTGQWGRYGYTF	TGCAGTGCTACCACCGGACAGTGGGGTCGGTATGGCTACACCTTC
TRBV20-1	-	-	TRBJ2-7	CSARVAGFWEQYF	TGCAGTGCTAGAGTAGCAGGTTTTTGGGAGCAGTACTTC
TRBV6-1	-	many	TRBJ2-5	CASSAGWQETQYF	TGTGCCAGCAGTGCAGGGTGGCAAGAGACCCAGTACTTC
TRBV28	-	-	TRBJ1-2	CASSPWGDGYTF	TGTGCCAGCAGTCCCTGGGGGGATGGCTACACCTTC
TRBV11-2	-	-	TRBJ1-4	CASSPGQFNEKLLF	TGTGCCAGCAGCCCTGGACAGTTTAATGAAAAACTGCTTTTT
TRBV27	-	many	TRBJ1-1	CASSGTMNTEAFF	TGTGCCAGCAGTGGGACCATGAACACTGAAGCTTTCTTT
TRBV4-2	TRBD2	few	TRBJ2-2	CASSQVLEAGASTGELFF	TGTGCCAGCAGCCAAGTTCTTGAGGCGGGAGCTAGTACCGGGGAGCTGTTTTTT
TRBV28	TRBD1	many	TRBJ2-2	CASTLLTGDTGELFF	TGTGCCAGCACCCTTCTTACAGGGGACACCGGGGAGCTGTTTTTT
TRBV28	TRBD1	many	TRBJ1-5	CASTTGDRQPQHF	TGTGCCAGCACGACAGGGGATCGGCAGCCCCAGCATTTT
TRBV15	TRBD1	many	TRBJ1-4	CATSREWTGSNEKLFF	TGTGCCACCAGCAGAGAGTGGACAGGTTCGAATGAAAAACTGTTTTTT
TRBV20-1	-	many	TRBJ2-7	CSALGTQQYF	TGCAGTGCTCTCGGGACTCAGCAGTACTTC
TRBV27	-	-	TRBJ2-7	CASSMVAKPYEQYF	TGTGCCAGCAGTATGGTAGCCAAACCCTACGAGCAGTACTTC
TRBV2	TRBD2	few	TRBJ2-3	CASSRLAGASTDTQYF	TGTGCCAGCAGTAGGCTAGCGGGTGCTAGCACAGATACGCAGTATTTT
TRBV28	-	many	TRBJ1-1	CASSLGRDTEAFF	TGTGCCAGCAGTTTGGGCAGGGACACGGAAGCTTTCTTT
TRBV2	TRBD1	many	TRBJ2-7	CASSKQGALSEQYF	TGTGCCAGCAGTAAACAGGGGGCCCTGTCCGAGCAGTACTTC
TRBV18	-	-	TRBJ1-5	CASSPLDSNQPQHF	TGTGCCAGCTCACCGCTGGATAGCAATCAGCCCCAGCATTTT
TRBV20-1	-	-	TRBJ2-7	CSARHSDDYEQYF	TGCAGTGCTAGACATAGCGATGACTACGAGCAGTACTTC
TRBV5-1	-	-	TRBJ1-1	CASSLVQGGTEAFF	TGCGCCAGCAGCTTGGTTCAGGGAGGGACTGAAGCTTTCTTT
TRBV28	TRBD1	many	TRBJ1-5	CASSSRDRVNQPQHF	TGTGCCAGCAGTTCCCGGGACAGGGTTAATCAGCCCCAGCATTTT
TRBV28	-	many	TRBJ1-2	CASGSGPSLGYTF	TGTGCCAGCGGCTCCGGGCCATCCTTGGGCTACACCTTC
TRBV7-9	-	few	TRBJ1-2	CASSTTRDLDYGYTF	TGTGCCAGCAGCACCACCCGGGACCTCGATTATGGCTACACCTTC
TRBV7-2	TRBD1	-	TRBJ2-4	CASSLVGTDQNIQYF	TGTGCCAGCAGCTTAGTCGGGACAGACCAAAACATTCAGTACTTC
TRBV28	-	many	TRBJ1-5	CASSLGARTYNQPQHF	TGTGCCAGCAGTTTAGGAGCCCGGACCTACAATCAGCCCCAGCATTTT
TRBV20-1	-	-	TRBJ2-4	CSARTSAKNIQYF	TGCAGTGCTAGGACATCAGCCAAAAACATTCAGTACTTC
TRBV30	-	few	TRBJ1-1	CAWSPAAVGAFF	TGTGCCTGGAGTCCAGCGGCTGTAGGAGCTTTCTTT
TRBV6-5	TRBD1	-	TRBJ1-2	CASSSTGGAYGYTF	TGTGCCAGCAGTTCGACAGGGGGCGCCTATGGCTACACCTTC
TRBV6-1	TRBD2	few	TRBJ2-5	CASSPGTSFETQYF	TGTGCCAGCAGCCCCGGGACTAGCTTTGAGACCCAGTACTTC
TRBV15	-	few	TRBJ1-2	CATSRDFSWGYGYTF	TGTGCCACCAGCAGAGATTTTTCGTGGGGCTATGGCTACACCTTC
TRBV7-2	TRBD2	-	TRBJ2-1	CASSFPTSGLYNEQFF	TGTGCCAGCAGTTTCCCTACTAGCGGGCTTTACAATGAGCAGTTCTTC
TRBV12-3/TRBV12-4	TRBD1	few	TRBJ2-5	CASSRTGIPQETQYF	TGTGCCAGCAGTCGGACAGGGATACCGCAAGAGACCCAGTACTTC
TRBV15	-	-	TRBJ2-7	CATSRDSFYEQYF	TGTGCCACCAGCAGAGATTCGTTCTACGAGCAGTACTTC